This record concerns one T cell receptor (beta chain) sequence. Assay: immunoSEQ multiplex PCR; the TCRdb copy retains only in-frame clones and omits some. The sample has tens of thousands of clones; approximately 83% are singletons. The entry originates in a study of blood T cell repertoires in COVID-19. Study details: In each case, the material was cDNA or gDNA derived from T cells, B-cell-depleted T cells, or PBMCs.

J gave up 4 bases and V 2 bases, and 5 bases lay outside the gene matches. CDR3 length equals 15 residues. The V gene's germline CDR1 is ENHRY and CDR2 SYGVKD. Sequenced: peripheral blood. The gene calls are TRBV10-3 and TRBJ2-3; TRBD1 matches at 8 bases. This receptor was obtained from a human donor in a cohort sampled during active COVID-19. The CDR3 nucleotides are TGTGCCATCAGTGAGGGGGCAGGGGGCGCAGATACGCAGTATTTT. This translates into CAISEGAGGADTQYF.